Each of the 28 T cell receptor beta chains below was sequenced from the same sample in a study of cytomegalovirus exposure and HLA in healthy donors. The study ran its PCR with 60 Vbeta and 13 Jbeta primers. Only in-frame clones appear in the TCRdb table, and some are missing; sequencing was by immunoSEQ multiplex PCR. The sample contains 100,000 to 150,000 clones, about three quarters of which appear only once. The sample taken for sequencing was PBMCs. These receptors were taken from a man aged 35 to 55 in good health and CMV-seropositive.

The chain uses TRBV4-1 and TRBJ1-5; 8 positions agree with TRBD1. Germline V gene data show CDR1 as MGHRA and CDR2 as YSYEKL. The CDR3 runs 15 residues. V gave up 1 base and J gave up 7 bases; unmatched junction bases: 6. DNA for the CDR3: TGCGCCAGCAGCCAAGTCCCAGGGGGCGGACAGCCCCAGCATTTT. It is translated as CASSQVPGGGQPQHF.

The table lists this clone with a count of one. The chain combines TRBV11-3 with TRBJ2-3; 8 bases align to TRBD2. V shed 5 bases and J 2 bases; nucleotides not matched to a gene: 3. From germline, CDR1 is SGHNT and CDR2 YENEEA. There are 14 residues in the CDR3. The CDR3 DNA reads TGTGCCAGCAGCCTGCGGGGGGACACAGATACGCAGTATTTT. This translates into CASSLRGDTDTQYF.

The CDR3: CASSQPGQANTEAFF. CDR3 DNA sequence: TGCGCCAGCAGCCAGCCGGGACAAGCGAACACTGAAGCTTTCTTT. This chain connects TRBV4-1 to TRBJ1-1; possibly TRBD1 for D (6 bases). This CDR3 has 15 amino acids. Trimming stripped 3 bases from V and 1 base from J, with 12 bases between. The germline gives CDR1 MGHRA, CDR2 YSYEKL.

The chain employs TRBV4-2 and TRBJ2-7; 8 bases align to TRBD2. Trimming at V came to 6 bases and at J to 1 base, leaving 2 bases not matched to a gene. CDR3 length: 13 residues. Germline assignment: CDR1 LGHNA and CDR2 YNFKEQ. DNA of the CDR3: TGTGCCAGCAGTAGCGGGATTTCCTACGAGCAGTACTTC. Encoded protein: CASSSGISYEQYF.

The chain links TRBV9 to TRBJ2-3, with D possibly being TRBD2 (7 bases). Trimming shortened V by 0 bases and J by 9 bases, and 17 bases separated the two germline ends. The germline CDR1 and CDR2 sequences are SGDLS and YYNGEE. This CDR3 spans 15 amino acids. CDR3 nucleotide sequence: TGTGCCAGCAGCGTAGAGGGGGGAAGCGGGGAAACGCAGTATTTT. Translation: CASSVEGGSGETQYF. Supplemented by reference TRBV9 and TRBJ2-3, the full variable domain reads DSGVTQTPKHLITATGQRVTLRCSPRSGDLSVYWYQQSLDQGLQFLIQYYNGEERAKGNILERFSAQQFPDLHSELNLSSLELGDSALYFCASSVEGGSGETQYFGPGTRLTVL.

V is TRBV11-2 and J is TRBJ2-1, with TRBD2 as a possible D gene (5 bases). V lost 4 bases and J lost 10, with 20 bases in between. From germline, CDR1 is SGHAT and CDR2 FQNNGV. There are 15 residues in the CDR3. The CDR3 region has the DNA TGTGCCAGCAGCTCACTAGGCGTGTTGGCCGGGGAGCAGTTCTTC. Translation gives CASSSLGVLAGEQFF.

Here the CDR3 reads CAIRVGGVTDTQYF. DNA for the CDR3: TGTGCCATTAGGGTGGGGGGAGTCACAGATACGCAGTATTTT. V and J are TRBV10-3 and TRBJ2-3, with D possibly TRBD2 on 6 matching bases. Germline CDR1 ENHRY, CDR2 SYGVKD. The V and J ends lost 9 bases and 2 bases respectively, with 15 bases between them. CDR3 length: 14 amino acids.

The rearrangement links TRBV10-3 to TRBJ2-7; no definite D call. There are 13 residues in the CDR3. CDR1 is ENHRY, CDR2 SYGVKD, per germline. Deletions cut 0 bases from V and 3 bases from J, with 6 bases between. Here the CDR3 reads CAISESTSYEQYF. CDR3 nucleotides: TGTGCCATCAGTGAGTCGACAAGCTACGAGCAGTACTTC.

The rearrangement links TRBV2 to TRBJ1-2; no clear D. Trimming pared 6 bases from V and 3 bases from J, leaving 14 bases between. The CDR3 is 14 amino acids. The V gene's germline CDR1 is SNHLY and CDR2 FYNNEI. The CDR3 region has the DNA TGTGCCAGCAGGCACATCAGGACTTACTATGGCTACACCTTC. Residues: CASRHIRTYYGYTF.

The chain carries TRBV7-2 and TRBJ1-1; 11 nucleotides align to TRBD1. Trimming at V came to 5 bases and at J to 10 bases, leaving 9 bases not matched to a gene. Germline V CDR1 and CDR2: SGHTA, FQGNSA. The CDR3 length is 14 residues. The CDR3 loop reads CASSGRTGGNVAFF. The DNA of the CDR3 is TGTGCCAGCAGCGGGCGGACAGGGGGCAATGTAGCTTTCTTT.

The V gene is TRBV13, the J gene TRBJ2-3; 7 bases line up with TRBD1. Germline V gene data show CDR1 as PRHDT and CDR2 as FYEKMQ (reference sequence). The junction had 6 bases not matched to a gene; V was cut back by 6 bases and J by 3 bases. The CDR3 length is 14 residues. CDR3 nucleotides: TGTGCCAGCAGGAGACAGGGATCGACAGATACGCAGTATTTT. Protein: CASRRQGSTDTQYF.

This chain links TRBV18 with TRBJ2-1, with D maybe TRBD2 (7 bases). CDR1 KGHSH and CDR2 LQKENI come from the germline V gene. There are 15 residues in the CDR3. V was trimmed by 6 bases and J by 3 bases, leaving 15 bases between them. The CDR3 DNA reads TGTGCCAGCTCCCCCAGGAGGGGGGGCTACAATGAGCAGTTCTTC. It specifies CASSPRRGGYNEQFF.

This clone occurred once. This chain joins TRBV6-5 and TRBJ1-1; D gene unclear. Germline CDR1 is MNHEY and CDR2 is SVGAGI. Deletions cut 5 bases from V and 1 base from J, with 8 bases between. The CDR3 has 13 residues. The DNA of the CDR3 is TGTGCCAGCAGTAAATCAGGGAACACTGAAGCTTTCTTT. This codes for CASSKSGNTEAFF.

V gene TRBV5-4 combines with J gene TRBJ2-1; a weak D match, TRBD2 (7 bases). The V gene lost 4 bases and the J gene lost 9 bases, with 20 bases spanning the gap. The CDR3 has 15 amino acids. CDR1 SGHNT and CDR2 YYREEE come from the germline V gene (reference sequence). CDR3 sequence: CASSPGGVQPGEQFF. The CDR3 DNA follows: TGTGCCAGCAGCCCGGGGGGCGTGCAACCAGGTGAGCAGTTCTTC.

Notes on this clone: Germline is not matched at one junction end, which may reflect a read error. The chain employs TRBV9 and TRBJ1-1, with D perhaps matching TRBD1 (6 bases). Germline V gene lookup returns CDR1 SGDLS and CDR2 YYNGEE. The CDR3 extends over 14 amino acids. CDR3 DNA: TGTGCCAGCAGCCCACAGGGTTTAAACACTGAAGCTTCCTTT. Amino acid sequence: CASSPQGLNTEASF.

For the CDR3, the DNA is TGTGCCTGGAGTGTAGGGATTATACAGGGGGAAGTTAACTATGGCTACACCTTC. It translates to CAWSVGIIQGEVNYGYTF. The chain is built from TRBV30 and TRBJ1-2, with TRBD1 matching over 8 bases. Germline CDR1 and CDR2: GTSNPN and SVGIG (reference sequence). The V and J ends lost 0 bases and 1 base, in that order; junction bases with no gene match: 13. There are 18 residues in the CDR3.

V usage is TRBV12-5 and J usage is TRBJ2-7; a possible D gene is TRBD2 (7 bases). Trimming took off 4 bases at V and 2 bases at J, with 12 bases between the two ends. CDR1 and CDR2 (germline): LGHNT, FRNRAP. This CDR3 contains 14 residues. The CDR3 protein is CASGWRGGAYEQYF. CDR3 in DNA: TGTGCTAGTGGTTGGCGAGGGGGGGCCTACGAGCAGTACTTC.

The rearrangement links TRBV4-1 to TRBJ2-2; 9 nucleotides align to TRBD1. CDR3 length: 17 residues. V lost 5 bases, J lost 6 bases, and 13 bases stayed unmatched. The germline V gene has CDR1 MGHRA and CDR2 YSYEKL. CDR3 in amino acids: CASSGPAGTGLPGELFF. The CDR3 DNA follows: TGCGCCAGCAGCGGTCCCGCCGGGACAGGGCTTCCCGGGGAGCTGTTTTTT.

The chain couples TRBV10-2 to TRBJ2-2, with TRBD2 matching 7 bases. CDR1 is WSHSY and CDR2 is SAAADI in the germline V gene. Trimming at V came to 3 bases and at J to 1 base, leaving 8 bases not matched to a gene. The CDR3 has 17 amino acids. The CDR3 DNA reads TGCGCCAGCAGTGAAGGTTGGGTAGCGGGGAACACCGGGGAGCTGTTTTTT. This codes for CASSEGWVAGNTGELFF.

V is TRBV5-6 and J is TRBJ2-7; the match to TRBD2 covers 9 bases. V was clipped by 5 bases and J by 5 bases; unmatched bases: 11. The CDR3 contains 15 residues. Germline-derived CDR1 and CDR2 are SGHDT and YYEEEE. DNA for the CDR3: TGTGCCAGCAGGAGGGGTAGCGGGAGTACTAACGAGCAGTACTTC. Translation: CASRRGSGSTNEQYF.

This clone was recorded a few times. The chain joins TRBV7-9 to TRBJ2-5; 11 nucleotides match TRBD2. Germline loops: CDR1 SEHNR, CDR2 FQNEAQ (reference sequence). The CDR3 loop spans 17 amino acids. Unmatched junction bases numbered 13, after V lost 6 bases and J lost 4 bases. In DNA, the CDR3 is TGTGCCAGCAGTTCCGGACTAGCGGGCCCCCGCCGAGAGACCCAGTACTTC. Protein sequence: CASSSGLAGPRRETQYF.

The chain couples TRBV6-6 to TRBJ2-1; D not resolved. The V and J ends lost 2 bases and 3 bases respectively, with 8 bases between them. Germline CDR1 is MNHNY and CDR2 is SVGAGI (reference sequence). The CDR3 totals 14 residues. CDR3 in amino acids: CASSYRRDYNEQFF. The CDR3 bases are TGTGCCAGCAGTTACAGGAGAGACTACAATGAGCAGTTCTTC.

This sequence joins TRBV7-2 and TRBJ2-2, with unresolved D. Trimming pared 1 base from V and 1 base from J, leaving 4 bases between. The CDR3 spans 14 residues. Germline lookup yields CDR1 SGHTA and CDR2 FQGNSA. The DNA of the CDR3 is TGTGCCAGCAGCTTAGTTCTGAACACCGGGGAGCTGTTTTTT. It is translated as CASSLVLNTGELFF.

This clone has a single count. V gene TRBV5-1 combines with J gene TRBJ2-1; D is undetermined. This CDR3 is built from 18 residues. The germline CDR1 and CDR2 sequences are SGHRS and YFSETQ. V was shortened by 4 bases and J by 4 bases, with 24 bases between the two germline ends. In DNA, the CDR3 is TGCGCCAGCAGCCACTCGACTGCCGCTGGCCGGCCATACAATGAGCAGTTCTTC. This gives the protein CASSHSTAAGRPYNEQFF. Together with reference TRBV5-1 and TRBJ2-1, the CDR3 gives the full variable domain: KAGVTQTPRYLIKTRGQQVTLSCSPISGHRSVSWYQQTPGQGLQFLFEYFSETQRNKGNFPGRFSGRQFSNSRSEMNVSTLELGDSALYLCASSHSTAAGRPYNEQFFGPGTRLTVL.

The count of this clone is one. The rearrangement joins TRBV28 to TRBJ2-3; 7 positions match TRBD2. The CDR3 contains 15 residues. J gave up 3 bases and V 2 bases, and 5 bases lay outside the gene matches. Germline V lookup: CDR1 MDHEN, CDR2 SYDVKM. In nucleotides, the CDR3 is TGTGCCAGCAGTTTAGGCGGGAGATCGACAGATACGCAGTATTTT. It translates to CASSLGGRSTDTQYF.

V usage is TRBV19 and J usage is TRBJ1-1; perhaps TRBD1 as D (6 bases). Looked up from germline, CDR1 is LNHDA and CDR2 is SQIVND (reference sequence). V was clipped by 5 bases and J by 6 bases, with 13 bases between them. The CDR3 has 13 residues. The CDR3 reads CASSPTGSAEAFF. The CDR3 DNA is TGTGCCAGTAGTCCTACAGGGTCCGCTGAAGCTTTCTTT.

V and J are TRBV7-8 and TRBJ1-1, with D possibly TRBD1 on 5 matching bases. Germline-derived CDR1 and CDR2 are SGHVS and FQNEAQ. There are 17 residues in the CDR3. The V gene lost 5 bases and the J gene lost 0 bases, with 19 bases spanning the gap. CDR3 sequence: CASSLREGAWMNTEAFF. Written as DNA, the CDR3 is TGTGCCAGCAGCCTACGCGAAGGGGCGTGGATGAACACTGAAGCTTTCTTT.

This sequence joins TRBV20-1 and TRBJ2-2; the D is unclear. V lost 0 bases to trimming and J lost 7 bases, with 3 bases between them. The CDR3 runs to 11 residues. Per germline, CDR1 DFQATT and CDR2 SNEGSKA (reference sequence). CDR3 sequence: CSARDHGELFF. The CDR3 DNA follows: TGCAGTGCTAGAGATCACGGGGAGCTGTTTTTT.